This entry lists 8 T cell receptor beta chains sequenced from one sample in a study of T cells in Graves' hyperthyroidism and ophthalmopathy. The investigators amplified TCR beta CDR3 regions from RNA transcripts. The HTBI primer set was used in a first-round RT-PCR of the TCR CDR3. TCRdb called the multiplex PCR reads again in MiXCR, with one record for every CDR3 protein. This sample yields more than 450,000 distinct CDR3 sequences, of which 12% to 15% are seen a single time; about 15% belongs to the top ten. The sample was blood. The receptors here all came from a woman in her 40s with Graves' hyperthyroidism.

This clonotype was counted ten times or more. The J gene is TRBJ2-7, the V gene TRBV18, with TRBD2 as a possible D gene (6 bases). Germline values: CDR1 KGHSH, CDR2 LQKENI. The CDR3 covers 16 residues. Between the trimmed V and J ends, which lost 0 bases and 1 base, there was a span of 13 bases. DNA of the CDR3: TGTGCCAGCTCACCACCGCTGGGACTTGAATCCTACGAGCAGTACTTC. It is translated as CASSPPLGLESYEQYF.

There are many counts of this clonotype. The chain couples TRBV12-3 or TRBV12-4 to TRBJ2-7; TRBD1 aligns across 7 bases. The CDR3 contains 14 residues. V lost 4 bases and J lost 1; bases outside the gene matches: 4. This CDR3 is CASSSGTDSYEQYF. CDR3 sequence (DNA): TGTGCCAGCAGTTCCGGGACAGATTCCTACGAGCAGTACTTC.

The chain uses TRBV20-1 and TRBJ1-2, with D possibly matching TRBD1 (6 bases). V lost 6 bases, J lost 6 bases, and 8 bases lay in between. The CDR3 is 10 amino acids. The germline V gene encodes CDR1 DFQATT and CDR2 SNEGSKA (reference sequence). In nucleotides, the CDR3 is TGCAGTGCCAAGGGGGATGGCTACACCTTC. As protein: CSAKGDGYTF.

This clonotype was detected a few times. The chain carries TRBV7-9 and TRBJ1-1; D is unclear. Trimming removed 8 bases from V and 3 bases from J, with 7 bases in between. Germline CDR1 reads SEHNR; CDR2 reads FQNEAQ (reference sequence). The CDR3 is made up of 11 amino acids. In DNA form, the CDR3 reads TGTGCCAGCGAGATAGACACTGAAGCTTTCTTT. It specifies CASEIDTEAFF.

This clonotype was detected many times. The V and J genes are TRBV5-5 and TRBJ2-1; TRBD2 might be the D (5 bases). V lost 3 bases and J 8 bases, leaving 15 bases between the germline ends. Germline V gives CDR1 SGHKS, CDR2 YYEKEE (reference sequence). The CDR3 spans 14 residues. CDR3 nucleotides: TGTGCCAGCAGCTATGACTACTATGATCATGAGCAGTTCTTC. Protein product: CASSYDYYDHEQFF.

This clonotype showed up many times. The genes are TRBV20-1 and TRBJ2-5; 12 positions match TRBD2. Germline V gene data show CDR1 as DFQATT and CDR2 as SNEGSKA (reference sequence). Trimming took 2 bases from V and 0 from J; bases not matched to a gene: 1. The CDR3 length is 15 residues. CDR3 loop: CSARRTSGDQETQYF. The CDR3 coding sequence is TGCAGTGCTAGACGGACTAGCGGGGACCAAGAGACCCAGTACTTC.

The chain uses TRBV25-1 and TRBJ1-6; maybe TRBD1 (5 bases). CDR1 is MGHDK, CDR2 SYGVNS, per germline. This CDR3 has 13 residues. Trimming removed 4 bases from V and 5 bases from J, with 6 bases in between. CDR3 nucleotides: TGTGCCAGCAGTGCAGGGAATAATTCACCCCTCCACTTT. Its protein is CASSAGNNSPLHF.

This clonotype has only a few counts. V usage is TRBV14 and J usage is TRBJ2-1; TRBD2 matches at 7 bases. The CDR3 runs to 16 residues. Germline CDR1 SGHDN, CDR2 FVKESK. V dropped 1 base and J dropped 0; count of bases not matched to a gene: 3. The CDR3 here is CASSQVGGSSYNEQFF. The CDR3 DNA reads TGTGCCAGCAGCCAAGTGGGCGGGAGCTCCTACAATGAGCAGTTCTTC. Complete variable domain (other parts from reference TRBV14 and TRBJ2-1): EAGVTQFPSHSVIEKGQTVTLRCDPISGHDNLYWYRRVMGKEIKFLLHFVKESKQDESGMPNNRFLAERTGGTYSTLKVQPAELEDSGVYFCASSQVGGSSYNEQFFGPGTRLTVL.